The clone carrying this T cell receptor (beta chain) was detected ten times or more. Its antigen is not known. The sample is drawn from a study of CD8+ T cells in alopecia areata. Study-level findings and limits: Many of the expanded lesional clones endured in scalp and blood while on tofacitinib. Having one nonresponder leaves uncertain how baseline CD8+ expansion relates to response.

Germline V gives CDR1 LNHDA, CDR2 SQIVND (reference sequence). CDR3 length equals 14 residues. V gave up 7 bases and J gave up 7 bases; unmatched junction bases: 8. Stated treatment: oral pan-JAK inhibitor, 5-10 mg twice daily. Extraction and reverse transcription of RNA yielded cDNA as the sequencing template. Sequencing was performed with immunoSEQ multiplex PCR; in TCRdb, only in-frame clones are kept and a portion is missing. The sample shows about 210,000 clones, about 57% of them seen only once. The rearrangement joins TRBV19 to TRBJ2-3; 10 positions agree with TRBD1. The TCR comes from a human donor with alopecia areata. The sequences come from CD4+ T cells sorted from blood, collected at week 4, from a patient treated with tofacitinib. Here the CDR3 reads CASTLGTGEHTQYF. For the CDR3, the DNA is TGTGCCAGTACCCTAGGGACAGGGGAACATACGCAGTATTTT.